This is a list of T cell receptor beta chains from one sample in a study of tumor-infiltrating lymphocytes in localized non-small cell lung cancer. Only in-frame clones appear in the TCRdb table, and some are missing; sequencing was by immunoSEQ multiplex PCR. The repertoire includes 10,000 to 13,000 clones, roughly 60% of them detected once, and around a tenth sits in the top ten. The sequenced material came from lung tumor tissue. The receptor set was obtained from a human donor with non-small cell lung cancer. The CDR3 runs from the conserved cysteine through the conserved F or W. A D gene is named only where the DNA matches it firmly. A clone size is listed for some rows: how often the clone was seen (once, few, many), or a class if it is expanded.

>medium-sized|TRBJ1-1|TRBD1|TRBV28
CASSFRGTAEAFF
TGTGCCAGCAGTTTTAGAGGGACAGCAGAAGCTTTCTTT
>NA|TRBJ2-5|TRBD2|TRBV5-1
CASSLEGDGGETQYF
TGCGCCAGCAGCTTGGAAGGGGACGGGGGGGAGACCCAGTACTTC
>NA|TRBJ1-2|NA|TRBV2
CASSEPPSSGGYTF
TGTGCCAGCAGTGAACCTCCGTCTTCAGGTGGCTACACCTTC
>once|TRBJ2-5|TRBD2|TRBV28
CASSLGLAGQETQYF
TGTGCCAGCAGTTTGGGACTAGCGGGCCAAGAGACCCAGTACTTC
>medium-sized|TRBJ2-1|NA|TRBV4-3
CASSQDPTQRSNEQFF
TGCGCCAGCAGCCAAGACCCCACCCAGAGGTCCAATGAGCAGTTCTTC
>few|TRBJ2-7|NA|TRBV18
CASSPRMSSYEQYF
TGTGCCAGCTCACCGCGAATGAGCTCCTACGAGCAGTACTTC
>medium-sized|TRBJ2-5|TRBD1|TRBV7-8
CASSFDRAQETQYF
TGTGCCAGCAGCTTCGACAGGGCACAAGAGACCCAGTACTTC
>once|TRBJ1-6|NA|TRBV6-5
CASSREGNSPLHF
TGTGCCAGCAGTCGGGAGGGGAATTCACCCCTCCACTTT
>once|TRBJ1-2|NA|TRBV15
CATSRGEGSYGYTF
TGTGCCACCAGCAGGGGAGAAGGGAGCTATGGCTACACCTTC
>NA|TRBJ1-5|NA|TRBV30
CAWSRGSNQPQHF
TGTGCCTGGAGTCGCGGAAGCAATCAGCCCCAGCATTTT
>once|TRBJ2-7|TRBD2|TRBV9
CASSQGGGPYEQYF
TGTGCCAGCAGCCAGGGCGGGGGGCCCTACGAGCAGTACTTC
>large|TRBJ2-3|TRBD2|TRBV10-3
CATVTSGSTDTQYF
TGTGCCACCGTCACTAGCGGGAGCACAGATACGCAGTATTTT
>NA|TRBJ1-3|NA|TRBV9
CASSVGGGEVAGNTIYF
TGTGCCAGCAGCGTAGGTGGAGGGGAAGTAGCTGGAAACACCATATATTTT
>few|TRBJ1-1|TRBD1|TRBV19
CASSTGTGGTEAFF
TGTGCCAGTAGTACAGGGACAGGGGGCACTGAAGCTTTCTTT
>NA|TRBJ2-2|TRBD1|TRBV6-5
CASIKYRGTGELFF
TGTGCCAGCATAAAATACAGGGGTACCGGGGAGCTGTTTTTT
>NA|TRBJ1-2|NA|TRBV7-2
CASSLSFGVLYGYTF
TGTGCCAGCAGCTTAAGCTTCGGGGTTCTGTATGGCTACACCTTC
>NA|TRBJ1-5|NA|TRBV30
CAWSAGSSNQPQHF
TGTGCCTGGAGTGCGGGGAGTAGCAATCAGCCCCAGCATTTT
>few|TRBJ2-6|NA|TRBV9
CASSPVITGRSGANVLTF
TGTGCCAGCAGCCCAGTTATAACAGGACGATCTGGGGCCAACGTCCTGACTTTC
>NA|TRBJ2-1|NA|TRBV7-9
CASSLGPGLPSSYNEQFF
TGTGCCAGCAGCTTAGGCCCGGGACTTCCGAGCTCCTACAATGAGCAGTTCTTC
>medium-sized|TRBJ2-7|TRBD1|TRBV5-1
CASSLYSTGWYEQYF
TGCGCCAGCAGCTTGTATTCGACAGGGTGGTACGAGCAGTACTTC
>NA|TRBJ2-1|TRBD2|TRBV6-6
CASSYSDGGRYNEQFF
TGTGCCAGCAGTTACTCGGACGGCGGGAGGTACAATGAGCAGTTCTTC
>NA|TRBJ2-3|NA|TRBV27
CASSQYLTDTQYF
TGTGCCAGCAGTCAATATTTGACAGATACGCAGTATTTT
>few|TRBJ2-7|NA|TRBV6-5
CASRKDDRYEQYF
TGTGCCAGCAGAAAGGACGACCGTTACGAGCAGTACTTC
>few|TRBJ1-1|NA|TRBV5-1
CASSLDPNTEAFF
TGCGCCAGCAGCCTAGATCCGAACACTGAAGCTTTCTTT
>NA|TRBJ1-5|TRBD1|TRBV19
CATKWGQGPNQPQHF
TGTGCCACTAAGTGGGGACAGGGACCCAATCAGCCCCAGCATTTT
>NA|TRBJ1-2|TRBD1|TRBV6-5
CASSYNPTGNYGYTF
TGTGCCAGCAGTTACAACCCGACAGGGAACTATGGCTACACCTTC
>few|TRBJ2-2|TRBD2|TRBV19
CASRPTSVNTGELFF
TGTGCCAGTAGGCCGACTAGCGTAAACACCGGGGAGCTGTTTTTT
>NA|TRBJ2-1|TRBD2|TRBV18
CASSPRASGSVGANEQFF
TGTGCCAGCTCCCCCCGGGCTAGCGGGAGTGTAGGAGCCAATGAGCAGTTCTTC
>NA|TRBJ2-3|NA|TRBV5-6
CASSQDSTDTQYF
TGTGCCAGCAGCCAAGACAGCACAGATACGCAGTATTTT
>NA|TRBJ2-4|NA|TRBV7-2
CASALSGLAKNIQYF
TGTGCCAGCGCTTTATCCGGATTAGCCAAAAACATTCAGTACTTC
>once|TRBJ1-1|TRBD1|TRBV18
CASSPGTGLTEAFF
TGTGCCAGCTCACCAGGGACAGGGTTAACTGAAGCTTTCTTT
>NA|TRBJ2-7|TRBD2|TRBV7-2
CASSYLADSYEQYF
TGTGCCAGCAGCTATCTAGCGGACTCCTACGAGCAGTACTTC
>few|TRBJ2-3|NA|TRBV5-4
CAAFSGESTDTQYF
TGTGCCGCATTCTCGGGCGAAAGCACAGATACGCAGTATTTT
>few|TRBJ2-7|TRBD2|TRBV5-4
CASSLLTGGLAGVGEQYF
TGTGCCAGCAGCTTGTTGACAGGGGGACTAGCGGGAGTGGGTGAGCAGTACTTC
>NA|TRBJ1-2|NA|TRBV28
CASSLAGPGYGYTF
TGTGCCAGCAGTTTGGCGGGCCCGGGGTATGGCTACACCTTC
>NA|TRBJ1-2|NA|TRBV11-2
CASSPRVNGYTF
TGTGCCAGCAGCCCCAGGGTTAATGGCTACACCTTC
>medium-sized|TRBJ2-2|NA|TRBV2
CASLGSQPQNTGELFF
TGTGCCAGCCTTGGGTCTCAACCCCAAAACACCGGGGAGCTGTTTTTT
>NA|TRBJ2-2|NA|TRBV11-2
CASSLDQGRLGFF
TGTGCCAGCAGCTTAGATCAGGGGCGATTGGGGTTTTTT
>NA|TRBJ1-1|NA|TRBV2
CASSYSHTEAFF
TGTGCCAGCAGTTACTCACACACTGAAGCTTTCTTT
>NA|TRBJ2-2|NA|TRBV6-5
CASSYSVVTGELFF
TGTGCCAGCAGTTACTCTGTGGTCACCGGGGAGCTGTTTTTT
>few|TRBJ2-7|NA|TRBV29-1
CSVGRVSGEQYF
TGCAGCGTTGGCAGGGTATCAGGCGAGCAGTACTTC
>few|TRBJ2-2|NA|TRBV30
CAWAEKRRNTGELFF
TGTGCCTGGGCAGAGAAGCGGAGAAACACCGGGGAGCTGTTTTTT
>NA|TRBJ2-5|NA|TRBV2
CASRKEQETQYF
TGTGCCAGCCGTAAGGAGCAAGAGACCCAGTACTTC
>once|TRBJ1-1|NA|TRBV7-2
CASSLLGRVNTEAFF
TGTGCCAGCAGCTTACTTGGCAGGGTGAACACTGAAGCTTTCTTT
>NA|TRBJ2-2|TRBD2|TRBV7-9
CASSPGLAGGPGTGELFF
TGTGCCAGCAGCCCTGGACTAGCGGGAGGGCCAGGAACCGGGGAGCTGTTTTTT
>once|TRBJ1-2|NA|TRBV5-5
CASSPGSYGYTF
TGTGCCAGCAGTCCCGGGTCCTATGGCTACACCTTC